Following are 25 T cell receptor beta chains from one sample sequenced in a study of blood T cell repertoires in COVID-19. The protocol was immunoSEQ multiplex PCR, while the TCRdb copy is restricted to in-frame clones and leaves out a portion. The table lists some 400,000 clones, about 90% of them singletons. The sample comprised PBMCs or T cells enriched from blood (not recorded which). The receptors derive from a woman in her twenties or thirties who had recovered from COVID-19.

V gene TRBV5-1 combines with J gene TRBJ1-2, with 12 bases lining up with TRBD1. Germline CDR1 is SGHRS and CDR2 is YFSETQ. This CDR3 has 18 amino acids. V dropped 6 bases and J dropped 1; count of bases not matched to a gene: 13. CDR3 DNA: TGCGCCAGCATCAGGGTACCGGGACAGGGGGCCGGTAACTATGGCTACACCTTC. Its translation is CASIRVPGQGAGNYGYTF.

This chain links TRBV6-5 with TRBJ2-5; D is unresolved. The CDR3 runs 15 residues. The V and J ends lost 0 bases and 7 bases respectively, with 15 bases between them. Germline CDR1 MNHEY, CDR2 SVGAGI. In nucleotides, the CDR3 is TGTGCCAGCAGTTACTCTTTTCACGCGAGTAGGACCCAGTACTTC. It codes for CASSYSFHASRTQYF.

V is TRBV3-1 (or the pseudogene TRBV3-2) and J is TRBJ2-1; 9 bases are shared with TRBD1. The junction had 2 bases not matched to a gene; V was cut back by 5 bases and J by 9 bases. Looked up from germline, CDR1 is LGHDT and CDR2 is YNNKEL (reference sequence). The CDR3 sequence is 12 residues long. CDR3 coding DNA: TGTGCCAGCAGCTACAGGGGGCCTGAGCAGTTCTTC. Protein sequence: CASSYRGPEQFF.

The chain uses TRBV5-5 and TRBJ2-7; TRBD1 matches at 9 bases. The V and J ends lost 4 bases and 4 bases, in that order; junction bases with no gene match: 6. The CDR3 totals 14 residues. Germline assignment: CDR1 SGHKS and CDR2 YYEKEE (reference sequence). This CDR3 is CASSGTGSIYEQYF. The DNA of the CDR3 is TGTGCCAGCAGCGGGACAGGGTCTATTTACGAGCAGTACTTC.

The chain combines TRBV9 with TRBJ2-2, with D unresolved. The CDR3 contains 12 residues. The germline V gene encodes CDR1 SGDLS and CDR2 YYNGEE. Trimming took off 2 bases at V and 7 bases at J, with 6 bases between the two ends. The DNA of the CDR3 is TGTGCCAGCAGCGTCCCTCGCGGGGAGCTGTTTTTT. As protein: CASSVPRGELFF.

The chain links TRBV30 to TRBJ2-5, with D unclear. With 0 bases removed from V and 5 bases from J, the gap between germline ends came to 22 bases. Germline CDR1 GTSNPN, CDR2 SVGIG (reference sequence). The CDR3 loop spans 17 amino acids. The CDR3 spells CAWSVISRATPSETQYF. The DNA for the CDR3 is TGTGCCTGGAGTGTAATCTCCCGCGCCACCCCCTCGGAGACCCAGTACTTC.

The chain uses TRBV30 and TRBJ1-4; no reliable D call. CDR1 is GTSNPN, CDR2 SVGIG, per germline (reference sequence). The CDR3 covers 13 residues. Deletions cut 1 base from V and 8 bases from J, with 11 bases between. CDR3 in amino acids: CAWSGTVREKLFF. CDR3 DNA sequence: TGTGCCTGGAGTGGAACAGTCCGGGAAAAACTGTTTTTT. Variable domain in full (rest from reference TRBV30 and TRBJ1-4): SQTIHQWPATLVQPVGSPLSLECTVEGTSNPNLYWYRQAAGRGLQLLFYSVGIGQISSEVPQNLSASRPQDRQFILSSKKLLLSDSGFYLCAWSGTVREKLFFGSGTQLSVL.

The V call is TRBV19, the J call TRBJ2-7, with D perhaps TRBD2 (5 bases). Germline CDR1 is LNHDA and CDR2 is SQIVND (reference sequence). V gave up 3 bases and J gave up 5 bases, with 11 bases separating them. The CDR3 length is 13 residues. CDR3 DNA sequence: TGTGCCAGTAGTATTCTAGCAGGCCACGAGCAGTACTTC. It is translated as CASSILAGHEQYF.

The V gene is TRBV6-5, the J gene TRBJ2-3; TRBD1 aligns across 7 bases. This CDR3 spans 15 amino acids. Germline V lookup: CDR1 MNHEY, CDR2 SVGAGI. V trimming: 6 bases; J trimming: 2 bases; junction bases outside the gene matches: 8. The CDR3 protein is CASSPNRGNTDTQYF. In DNA, the CDR3 is TGTGCCAGCAGCCCAAACAGGGGAAACACAGATACGCAGTATTTT.

The genes are TRBV4-1 and TRBJ1-1; D remains unclear. CDR1 MGHRA and CDR2 YSYEKL come from the germline V gene. The germline V and J ends were trimmed by 0 bases and 1 base, with 9 bases remaining between them. The CDR3 consists of 15 residues. In DNA form, the CDR3 reads TGCGCCAGCAGCCAAGACCTCGCTAGGAACACTGAAGCTTTCTTT. Residues: CASSQDLARNTEAFF.

J is TRBJ2-6 and V is TRBV19; D call uncertain. CDR3 length: 15 residues. V dropped 5 bases and J dropped 0 bases, with 8 bases sitting between them. Germline V gene data show CDR1 as LNHDA and CDR2 as SQIVND (reference sequence). CDR3 coding DNA: TGTGCCAGTAGTGAGTTGAACTCTGGGGCCAACGTCCTGACTTTC. It translates to CASSELNSGANVLTF.

The chain uses TRBV7-6 and TRBJ2-1, with D tentatively TRBD2 (6 bases). With 6 bases removed from V and 2 bases from J, the gap between germline ends came to 14 bases. Germline V gives CDR1 SGHVS, CDR2 FNYEAQ. This CDR3 has 15 residues. The CDR3 region has the DNA TGTGCCAGCAGGGTAGATAGCGGAACCTACAATGAGCAGTTCTTC. This translates into CASRVDSGTYNEQFF.

CDR3 DNA sequence: TGTGCCAGCAGTTTAATTTGGGGCACGTCCTACGAGCAGTACTTC. It codes for CASSLIWGTSYEQYF. The V gene is TRBV27, the J gene TRBJ2-7; perhaps TRBD1 as D (5 bases). The CDR3 sequence is 15 residues long. CDR1 is MNHEY and CDR2 is SMNVEV in the germline V gene (reference sequence). V was trimmed by 2 bases and J by 1 base, leaving 12 bases between them.

The chain combines TRBV7-2 with TRBJ2-7; TRBD1 aligns across 11 bases. The CDR3 sequence is 15 residues long. V lost 5 bases and J lost 2; bases outside the gene matches: 5. Looked up from germline, CDR1 is SGHTA and CDR2 is FQGNSA. The CDR3 DNA is TGTGCCAGCAGCGGTTGGGACAGGGGGGCCTACGAGCAGTACTTC. Protein sequence: CASSGWDRGAYEQYF.

The rearrangement links TRBV20-1 to TRBJ1-3; D call uncertain. Germline loops: CDR1 DFQATT, CDR2 SNEGSKA (reference sequence). Trimming removed 8 bases at V and 4 bases at J, with 9 bases between. This CDR3 spans 11 amino acids. The CDR3 loop is CSSRLGNTIYF. The CDR3 DNA follows: TGCAGTTCAAGACTAGGAAACACCATATATTTT.

The chain employs TRBV6-5 and TRBJ2-1; D is perhaps TRBD2 (5 bases). The CDR3 spans 13 residues. Germline V lookup: CDR1 MNHEY, CDR2 SVGAGI. V gave up 6 bases and J gave up 3 bases, with 9 bases separating them. The CDR3 bases are TGTGCCAGCAGCCGAGAGGGCTACAATGAGCAGTTCTTC. Amino acid sequence: CASSREGYNEQFF.

The chain employs TRBV7-8 and TRBJ1-5; D remains unclear. Trimming took off 3 bases at V and 7 bases at J, with 10 bases between the two ends. In germline, CDR1 is SGHVS, CDR2 FQNEAQ. This CDR3 contains 13 residues. The CDR3 region has the DNA TGTGCCAGCAGCTTTTCACCGGGGCAGCCCCAGCATTTT. Its protein product is CASSFSPGQPQHF.

The chain has TRBV6-2 or TRBV6-3 and TRBJ1-2, with TRBD1 matching over 8 bases. After removal of 2 bases from V and 3 bases from J, the junction contained 5 bases not matched to a gene. This CDR3 contains 15 residues. The germline V gene has CDR1 MNHEY and CDR2 SVGEGT. DNA for the CDR3: TGTGCCAGCAGTTACGGAGACAGGGGCTACTATGGCTACACCTTC. Translating it yields CASSYGDRGYYGYTF.

In nucleotides, the CDR3 is TGTGCCACCAGCCTACAGGGAACGGCCCAGCATTTT. Protein sequence: CATSLQGTAQHF. The chain joins TRBV24-1 to TRBJ1-5; TRBD1 is a possible D gene (6 bases). The ends were cut back, 7 bases at V and 11 bases at J, with 14 bases in the middle. There are 12 residues in the CDR3. The germline CDR1 and CDR2 sequences are KGHDR and SFDVKD.

This chain uses TRBV13 with TRBJ2-3, with D perhaps matching TRBD1 (5 bases). Germline CDR1 and CDR2: PRHDT and FYEKMQ (reference sequence). The CDR3 has 15 amino acids. With 5 bases removed from V and 4 bases from J, the gap between germline ends came to 16 bases. In nucleotides, the CDR3 is TGTGCCAGCAGCCCTGTAGGGGTTAACGCAGATACGCAGTATTTT. Amino acids: CASSPVGVNADTQYF.

This clone was counted only a few times. V and J are TRBV2 and TRBJ1-2, with unresolved D. Trimming left V 1 base short and J 13 bases short, with 13 bases between. In germline, CDR1 is SNHLY, CDR2 FYNNEI. CDR3 length: 12 residues. CDR3 protein: CASSEESGKPTF. The CDR3 region has the DNA TGTGCCAGCAGTGAAGAAAGTGGCAAACCCACCTTC.

CDR3 bases: TGTGCCAGCAGCCCAGGGTTTTCTGGAAACACCATATATTTT. Its protein product is CASSPGFSGNTIYF. The gene calls are TRBV5-4 and TRBJ1-3; maybe TRBD1 (5 bases). The CDR3 runs 14 residues. Trimming removed 4 bases from V and 1 base from J, with 9 bases in between. Germline CDR1 and CDR2: SGHNT and YYREEE (reference sequence).

This clone was counted only a few times. This sequence joins TRBV27 and TRBJ2-1; 12 bases agree with TRBD1. CDR3 length: 20 residues. Trimming took 7 bases from V and 12 from J; bases not matched to a gene: 28. CDR1 is MNHEY and CDR2 is SMNVEV in the germline V gene (reference sequence). In DNA form, the CDR3 reads TGTGCCAGCACCCAAGATTTGGTCGGGACAGGGGGCCCCGGCTTAGTGGCGCAGTTCTTC. Its translation: CASTQDLVGTGGPGLVAQFF.

This chain connects TRBV29-1 to TRBJ1-4; 7 bases fit TRBD1. Germline V gene data show CDR1 as SQVTM and CDR2 as ANQGSEA. The CDR3 is made up of 11 amino acids. The junction had 1 base not matched to a gene; V was cut back by 5 bases and J by 7 bases. The CDR3 sequence: CSVWDSEKLFF. CDR3 nucleotides: TGCAGCGTTTGGGACAGTGAAAAACTGTTTTTT.

The chain uses TRBV11-2 and TRBJ1-4; D perhaps matches TRBD1 (5 bases). The V gene lost 4 bases and the J gene lost 4 bases, with 16 bases spanning the gap. The CDR3 spans 16 residues. CDR1 is SGHAT, CDR2 FQNNGV, per germline. The CDR3 is CASSSRGPPYNEKLFF. CDR3 coding DNA: TGTGCCAGCAGCTCGCGGGGACCGCCGTATAATGAAAAACTGTTTTTT.